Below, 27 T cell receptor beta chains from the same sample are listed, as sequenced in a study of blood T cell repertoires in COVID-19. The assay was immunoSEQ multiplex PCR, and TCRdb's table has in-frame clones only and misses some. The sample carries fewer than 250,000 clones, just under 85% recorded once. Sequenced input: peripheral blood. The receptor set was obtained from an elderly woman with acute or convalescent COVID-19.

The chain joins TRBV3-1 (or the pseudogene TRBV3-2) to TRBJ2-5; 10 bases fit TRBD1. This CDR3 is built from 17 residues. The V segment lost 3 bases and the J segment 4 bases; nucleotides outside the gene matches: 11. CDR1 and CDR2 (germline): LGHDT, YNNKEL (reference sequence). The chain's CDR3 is CASSQPGTGVLGETQYF. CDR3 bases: TGTGCCAGCAGCCAGCCCGGGACAGGGGTGCTAGGAGAGACCCAGTACTTC.

The CDR3 DNA sequence: TGTGCCAGCAGCACGGGACAGATGAACACCGGGGAGCTGTTTTTT. Its protein is CASSTGQMNTGELFF. This chain uses TRBV28 with TRBJ2-2; 7 bases fit TRBD1. The CDR3 runs 15 residues. Germline values: CDR1 MDHEN, CDR2 SYDVKM. Unmatched junction bases numbered 5, after V lost 6 bases and J lost 1 base. The variable domain in full, with the rest retrieved from reference TRBV28 and TRBJ2-2, is DVKVTQSSRYLVKRTGEKVFLECVQDMDHENMFWYRQDPGLGLRLIYFSYDVKMKEKGDIPEGYSVSREKKERFSLILESASTNQTSMYLCASSTGQMNTGELFFGEGSRLTVL.

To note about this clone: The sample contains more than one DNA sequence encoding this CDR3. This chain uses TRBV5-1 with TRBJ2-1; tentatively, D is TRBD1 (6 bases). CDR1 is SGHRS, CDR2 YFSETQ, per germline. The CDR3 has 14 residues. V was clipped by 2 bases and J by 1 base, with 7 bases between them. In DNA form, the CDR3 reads TGCGCCAGCAGCTTAGGACAGTCCTACAATGAGCAGTTCTTC. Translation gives CASSLGQSYNEQFF.

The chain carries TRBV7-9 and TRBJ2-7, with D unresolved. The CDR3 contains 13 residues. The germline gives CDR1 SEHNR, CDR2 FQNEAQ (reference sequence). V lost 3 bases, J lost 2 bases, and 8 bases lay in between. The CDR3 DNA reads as TGTGCCAGCAGCTTGGGCATAACCTACGAGCAGTACTTC. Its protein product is CASSLGITYEQYF.

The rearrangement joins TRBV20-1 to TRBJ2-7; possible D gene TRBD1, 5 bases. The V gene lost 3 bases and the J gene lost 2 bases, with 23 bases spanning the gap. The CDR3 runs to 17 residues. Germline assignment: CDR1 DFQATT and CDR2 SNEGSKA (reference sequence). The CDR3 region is CSASWVQGTVSAYEQYF. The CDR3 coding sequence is TGCAGTGCTAGTTGGGTCCAGGGCACCGTATCGGCCTACGAGCAGTACTTC.

Here the CDR3 DNA reads TGTGCCAGCAGTTTGAGGTCCTATAGCAATCAGCCCCAGCATTTT. Translating gives CASSLRSYSNQPQHF. The chain has TRBV28 and TRBJ1-5; D call uncertain. The CDR3 contains 15 residues. Trimming took 3 bases from V and 0 from J, leaving 9 bases between them. Germline V gene sequence: CDR1 MDHEN, CDR2 SYDVKM.

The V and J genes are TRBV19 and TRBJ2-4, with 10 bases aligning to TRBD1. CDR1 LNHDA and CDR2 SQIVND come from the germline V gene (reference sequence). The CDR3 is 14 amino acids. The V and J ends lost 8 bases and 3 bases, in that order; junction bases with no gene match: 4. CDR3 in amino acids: CASRDRGDKNIQYF. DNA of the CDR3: TGTGCCAGTCGGGACAGGGGTGACAAAAACATTCAGTACTTC.

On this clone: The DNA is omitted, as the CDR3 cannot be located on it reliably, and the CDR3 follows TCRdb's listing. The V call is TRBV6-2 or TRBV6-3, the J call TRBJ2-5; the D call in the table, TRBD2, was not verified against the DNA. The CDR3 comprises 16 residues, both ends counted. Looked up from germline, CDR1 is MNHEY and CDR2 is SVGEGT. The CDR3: CASSTSPSGRKETQYF.

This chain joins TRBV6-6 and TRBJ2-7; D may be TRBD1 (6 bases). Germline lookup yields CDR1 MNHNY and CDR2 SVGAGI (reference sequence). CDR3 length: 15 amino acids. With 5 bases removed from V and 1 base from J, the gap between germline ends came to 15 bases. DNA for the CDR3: TGTGCCAGCAGTACCCCTGACAGGCTATCCTACGAGCAGTACTTC. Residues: CASSTPDRLSYEQYF.

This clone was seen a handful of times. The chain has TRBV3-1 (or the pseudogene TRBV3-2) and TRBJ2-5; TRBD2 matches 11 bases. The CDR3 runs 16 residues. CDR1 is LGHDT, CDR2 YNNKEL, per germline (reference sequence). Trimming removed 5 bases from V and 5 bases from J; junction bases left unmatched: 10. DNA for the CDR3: TGTGCCAGCAGCAGGATATTAGCGGGAGGGGCGGAGACCCAGTACTTC. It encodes CASSRILAGGAETQYF.

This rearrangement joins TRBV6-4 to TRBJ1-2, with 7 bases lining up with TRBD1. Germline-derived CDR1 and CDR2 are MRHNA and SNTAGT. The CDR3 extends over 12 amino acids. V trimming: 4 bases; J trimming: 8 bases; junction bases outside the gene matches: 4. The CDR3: CASSGQGGGYTF. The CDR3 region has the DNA TGTGCCAGCAGTGGACAGGGAGGAGGCTACACCTTC.

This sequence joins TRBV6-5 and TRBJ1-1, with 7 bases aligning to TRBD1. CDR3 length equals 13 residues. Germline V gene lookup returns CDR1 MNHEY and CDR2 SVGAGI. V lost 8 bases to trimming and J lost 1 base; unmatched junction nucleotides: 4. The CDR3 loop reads CASRRQGNTEAFF. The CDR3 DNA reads TGTGCCAGCCGGAGACAGGGGAACACTGAAGCTTTCTTT.

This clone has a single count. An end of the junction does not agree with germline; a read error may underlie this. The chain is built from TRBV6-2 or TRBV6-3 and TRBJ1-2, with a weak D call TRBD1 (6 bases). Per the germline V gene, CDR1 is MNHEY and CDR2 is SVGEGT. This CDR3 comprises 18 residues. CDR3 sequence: CAGSSGGAHRLANYGYTF. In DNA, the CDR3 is TGTGCCGGCAGTTCGGGGGGCGCCCACCGTCTAGCTAACTATGGCTACACCTTC.

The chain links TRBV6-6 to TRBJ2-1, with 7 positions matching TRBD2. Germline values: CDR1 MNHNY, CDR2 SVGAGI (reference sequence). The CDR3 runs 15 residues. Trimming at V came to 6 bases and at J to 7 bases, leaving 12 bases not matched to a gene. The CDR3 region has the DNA TGTGCCAGCAGGGCCGACTCCGCGGGAGCGAATGAGCAGTTCTTC. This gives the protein CASRADSAGANEQFF.

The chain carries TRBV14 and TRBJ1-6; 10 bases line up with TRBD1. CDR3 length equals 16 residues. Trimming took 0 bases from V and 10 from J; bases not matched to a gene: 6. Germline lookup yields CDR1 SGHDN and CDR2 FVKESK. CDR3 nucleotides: TGTGCCAGCAGCCAAGATAGGGACAGGGGATACTCACCCCTCCACTTT. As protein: CASSQDRDRGYSPLHF.

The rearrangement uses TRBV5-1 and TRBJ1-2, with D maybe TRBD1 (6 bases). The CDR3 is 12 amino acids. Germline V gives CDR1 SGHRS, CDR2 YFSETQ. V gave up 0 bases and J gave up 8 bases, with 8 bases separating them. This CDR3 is CASSLAGDGYTF. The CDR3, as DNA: TGCGCCAGCAGCTTGGCAGGGGACGGCTACACCTTC.

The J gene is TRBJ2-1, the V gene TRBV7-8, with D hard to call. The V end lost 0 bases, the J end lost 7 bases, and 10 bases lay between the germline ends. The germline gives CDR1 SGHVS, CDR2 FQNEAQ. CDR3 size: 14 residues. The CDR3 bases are TGTGCCAGCAGCTTAGCGATCGCTAGGAATGAGCAGTTCTTC. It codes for CASSLAIARNEQFF.

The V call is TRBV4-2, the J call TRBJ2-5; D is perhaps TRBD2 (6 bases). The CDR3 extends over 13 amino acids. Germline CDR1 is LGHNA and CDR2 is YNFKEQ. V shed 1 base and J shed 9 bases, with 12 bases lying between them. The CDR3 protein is CASSQVGGEAQYF. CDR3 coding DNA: TGTGCCAGCAGCCAAGTGGGCGGGGAGGCCCAGTACTTC.

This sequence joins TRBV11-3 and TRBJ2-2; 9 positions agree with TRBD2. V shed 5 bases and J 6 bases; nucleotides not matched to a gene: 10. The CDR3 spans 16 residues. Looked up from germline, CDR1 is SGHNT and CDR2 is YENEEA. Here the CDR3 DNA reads TGTGCCAGCAGCCCTAAAAGCGGGGGGTCTTCCGGGGAGCTGTTTTTT. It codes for CASSPKSGGSSGELFF.

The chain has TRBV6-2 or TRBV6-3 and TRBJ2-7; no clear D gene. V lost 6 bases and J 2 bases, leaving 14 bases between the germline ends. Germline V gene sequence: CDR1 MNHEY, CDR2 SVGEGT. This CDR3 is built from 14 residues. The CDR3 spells CASSQNPRAYEQYF. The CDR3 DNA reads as TGTGCCAGCAGCCAAAATCCACGGGCCTACGAGCAGTACTTC.

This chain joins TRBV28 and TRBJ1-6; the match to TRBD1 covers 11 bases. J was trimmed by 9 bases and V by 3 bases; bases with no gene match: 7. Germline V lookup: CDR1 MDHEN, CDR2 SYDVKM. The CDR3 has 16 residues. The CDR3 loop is CASSFLGQGAVSPLHF. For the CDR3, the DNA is TGTGCCAGCAGTTTCCTCGGACAGGGGGCCGTTTCACCCCTCCACTTT.

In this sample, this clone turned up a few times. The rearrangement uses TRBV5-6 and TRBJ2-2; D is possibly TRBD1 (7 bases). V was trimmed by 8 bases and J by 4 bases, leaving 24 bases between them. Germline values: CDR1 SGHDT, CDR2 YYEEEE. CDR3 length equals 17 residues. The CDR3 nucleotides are TGTGCCAGTTACAGGGGTAAGGGGACTGCGGGCACCGGGGAGCTGTTTTTT. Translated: CASYRGKGTAGTGELFF.

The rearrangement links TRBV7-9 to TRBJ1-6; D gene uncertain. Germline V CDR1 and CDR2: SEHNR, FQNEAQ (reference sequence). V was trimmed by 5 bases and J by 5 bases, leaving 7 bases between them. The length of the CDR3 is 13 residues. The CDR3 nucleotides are TGTGCCAGCAGCCCCGCGGATAATTCACCCCTCCACTTT. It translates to CASSPADNSPLHF.

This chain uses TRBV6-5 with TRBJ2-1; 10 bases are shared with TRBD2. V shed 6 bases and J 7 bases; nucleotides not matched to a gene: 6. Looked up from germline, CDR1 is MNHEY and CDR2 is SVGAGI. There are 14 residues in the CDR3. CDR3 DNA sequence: TGTGCCAGCAGCCGGACTAGCGGAACTAATGAGCAGTTCTTC. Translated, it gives CASSRTSGTNEQFF.

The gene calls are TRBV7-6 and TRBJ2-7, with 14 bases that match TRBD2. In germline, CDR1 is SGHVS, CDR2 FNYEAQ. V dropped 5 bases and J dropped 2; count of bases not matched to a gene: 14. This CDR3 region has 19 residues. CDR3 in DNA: TGTGCCAGCAGCGCGACGGGGCGGGGACTAGCGGGAGTCGCCTACGAGCAGTACTTC. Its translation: CASSATGRGLAGVAYEQYF.

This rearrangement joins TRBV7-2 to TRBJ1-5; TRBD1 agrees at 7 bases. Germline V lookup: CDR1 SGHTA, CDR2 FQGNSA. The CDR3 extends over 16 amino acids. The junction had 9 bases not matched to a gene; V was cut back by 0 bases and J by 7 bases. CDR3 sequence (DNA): TGTGCCAGCAGCTTAGCTTGGGCAGGGGGAGAGCAGCCCCAGCATTTT. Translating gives CASSLAWAGGEQPQHF.

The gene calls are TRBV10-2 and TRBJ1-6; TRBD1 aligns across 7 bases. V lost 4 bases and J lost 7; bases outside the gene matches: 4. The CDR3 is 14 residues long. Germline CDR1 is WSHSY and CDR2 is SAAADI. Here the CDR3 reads CASSVQGENSPLHF. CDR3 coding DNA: TGCGCCAGCAGTGTGCAGGGGGAAAATTCACCCCTCCACTTT.